The 18 T cell receptor beta chains reported below all come from one sample, sequenced in a study of OX40 agonist ivuxolimab in advanced cancers. TCRdb's copy holds only in-frame clones and misses some; the assay was immunoSEQ multiplex PCR. The sample consists of tens of thousands of clones, more than 80% of them appearing once. The sample was CD4+ or CD8+ T cells sorted from blood, taken in a trial of the OX40 agonist ivuxolimab. The source is an adult with an advanced solid tumor such as melanoma, head and neck, liver or kidney cancer.

The chain links TRBV7-3 to TRBJ1-1, with 9 positions matching TRBD1. Trimming removed 4 bases from V and 11 bases from J; junction bases left unmatched: 8. This CDR3 is built from 13 residues. Germline CDR1 SGHTA, CDR2 FQGTGA. The CDR3 spells CASSSGTGIRAFF. For the CDR3, the DNA is TGTGCCAGCAGCTCGGGGACAGGGATTAGGGCTTTCTTT.

The V gene is TRBV27, the J gene TRBJ1-5; D unclear. The CDR3 loop spans 12 amino acids. V dropped 2 bases and J dropped 7 bases, with 6 bases sitting between them. Germline CDR1 reads MNHEY; CDR2 reads SMNVEV (reference sequence). CDR3 coding DNA: TGTGCCAGCAGTTTAAGGCGACAGCCCCAGCATTTT. This translates into CASSLRRQPQHF.

V and J are TRBV30 and TRBJ1-2, with D possibly being TRBD1 (5 bases). CDR1 and CDR2 from the germline V gene are GTSNPN and SVGIG (reference sequence). V was pared by 5 bases and J by 6 bases, with 10 bases between. This CDR3 is 11 amino acids long. CDR3 DNA sequence: TGTGCCTGGCAGGGTCGGCATGGCTACACCTTC. Protein sequence: CAWQGRHGYTF.

V is TRBV7-8 and J is TRBJ2-3; D ambiguous. Per the germline V gene, CDR1 is SGHVS and CDR2 is FQNEAQ. There are 14 residues in the CDR3. The V end was cut by 3 bases, the J end by 3 bases, with 10 bases between. CDR3 coding DNA: TGTGCCAGCAGCTTTCCAAAAGGGACAGATACGCAGTATTTT. It is translated as CASSFPKGTDTQYF.

The rearrangement links TRBV6-5 to TRBJ1-6; D call uncertain. CDR1 and CDR2 from the germline V gene are MNHEY and SVGAGI. Trimming left V 6 bases short and J 5 bases short, with 11 bases between. The CDR3 extends over 14 amino acids. Here the CDR3 reads CASSAGANNSPLHF. The CDR3 DNA follows: TGTGCCAGCAGCGCCGGAGCGAATAATTCACCCCTCCACTTT.

The CDR3 DNA is TGTGCCAGCAGTTTACAGCTCTACGAGCAGTACTTC. Translated: CASSLQLYEQYF. V and J are TRBV28 and TRBJ2-7; D is uncertain. The CDR3 is 12 amino acids. Trimming stripped 2 bases from V and 3 bases from J, with 5 bases between. Per the germline V gene, CDR1 is MDHEN and CDR2 is SYDVKM.

The chain employs TRBV7-9 and TRBJ2-4; 7 bases map to TRBD2. V trimming: 3 bases; J trimming: 9 bases; junction bases outside the gene matches: 5. The germline V gene encodes CDR1 SEHNR and CDR2 FQNEAQ (reference sequence). The CDR3 is made up of 13 amino acids. The CDR3, as DNA: TGTGCCAGCAGCTTTACTAGCGTGAGCATTCAGTACTTC. Its protein product is CASSFTSVSIQYF.

This chain uses TRBV19 with TRBJ2-7, with D perhaps being TRBD1 or TRBD2 (5 bases each). With 8 bases removed from V and 1 base from J, the gap between germline ends came to 21 bases. The CDR3 loop spans 16 amino acids. Per the germline V gene, CDR1 is LNHDA and CDR2 is SQIVND (reference sequence). CDR3 sequence (DNA): TGTGCCAGTCGGGACCCTCCTTGGCAACCTTCCTACGAGCAGTACTTC. Translation gives CASRDPPWQPSYEQYF.

This clone has a handful of counts. This chain links TRBV6-4 with TRBJ1-2; D uncertain. Per germline, CDR1 MRHNA and CDR2 SNTAGT. V was clipped by 2 bases and J by 3 bases, with 1 base between them. The CDR3 totals 11 residues. In DNA form, the CDR3 reads TGTGCCAGCAGTGACCACTATGGCTACACCTTC. This gives the protein CASSDHYGYTF.

The chain has TRBV9 and TRBJ2-3, with D unclear. The V and J ends lost 0 bases and 7 bases respectively, with 6 bases between them. The CDR3 length is 12 residues. CDR1 is SGDLS and CDR2 is YYNGEE in the germline V gene. The CDR3 here is CASSVDLNTQYF. CDR3 coding DNA: TGTGCCAGCAGCGTAGACCTAAATACGCAGTATTTT.

The rearrangement uses TRBV7-9 and TRBJ2-1; TRBD2 matches at 9 bases. The CDR3 spans 16 residues. Trimming removed 7 bases from V and 10 bases from J; junction bases left unmatched: 17. Germline values: CDR1 SEHNR, CDR2 FQNEAQ (reference sequence). The DNA of the CDR3 is TGTGCCAGCACCATCGGAGGCGGCGGGGGGGCCTGGGAGCAGTTCTTC. Protein: CASTIGGGGGAWEQFF.

The chain couples TRBV5-1 to TRBJ2-1; D not certain. The germline CDR1 and CDR2 sequences are SGHRS and YFSETQ. This CDR3 region has 14 residues. Trimming took 4 bases from V and 2 from J, leaving 10 bases between them. CDR3 sequence: CASSPDGAYNEQFF. The CDR3 DNA reads as TGCGCCAGCAGCCCTGACGGAGCCTACAATGAGCAGTTCTTC.

This clone has only a few counts. The chain links TRBV28 to TRBJ2-7, with 9 bases aligning to TRBD1. V lost 3 bases to trimming and J lost 3 bases; unmatched junction nucleotides: 12. The CDR3 spans 17 residues. Germline V CDR1 and CDR2: MDHEN, SYDVKM. The CDR3: CASSFWTGARVDYEQYF. CDR3 bases: TGTGCCAGCAGTTTTTGGACAGGGGCTCGGGTCGACTACGAGCAGTACTTC. The complete variable domain, with remaining parts taken from reference TRBV28 and TRBJ2-7, reads DVKVTQSSRYLVKRTGEKVFLECVQDMDHENMFWYRQDPGLGLRLIYFSYDVKMKEKGDIPEGYSVSREKKERFSLILESASTNQTSMYLCASSFWTGARVDYEQYFGPGTRLTVT.

V usage is TRBV10-3 and J usage is TRBJ1-2; possible D gene TRBD1, 5 bases. Germline CDR1 ENHRY, CDR2 SYGVKD. Trimming took off 6 bases at V and 6 bases at J, with 23 bases between the two ends. The CDR3 consists of 16 residues. CDR3 coding DNA: TGTGCCATCAGAGATACGGACCCCGCTAGGGGCCATGGCTACACCTTC. Its protein product is CAIRDTDPARGHGYTF.

Worth noting for this clone: This sample also contains other DNA sequences that code for the same CDR3. The chain is built from TRBV7-9 and TRBJ1-1, with D tentatively TRBD1 (6 bases). The CDR3 sequence is 14 residues long. Germline assignment: CDR1 SEHNR and CDR2 FQNEAQ (reference sequence). V was pared by 3 bases and J by 5 bases, with 13 bases between. As DNA, the CDR3 is TGTGCCAGCAGCTTGGGGGGCGCAAGAACTGAAGCTTTCTTT. It yields the protein CASSLGGARTEAFF.

This chain uses TRBV7-9 with TRBJ2-3; D uncertain. The germline V gene encodes CDR1 SEHNR and CDR2 FQNEAQ (reference sequence). The CDR3 extends over 17 amino acids. V shed 2 bases and J shed 3 bases, with 18 bases lying between them. CDR3 DNA sequence: TGTGCCAGCAGCTTAAGTCTGCCTCCACAGTGGACAGATACGCAGTATTTT. It yields the protein CASSLSLPPQWTDTQYF.

The chain combines TRBV9 with TRBJ2-3, with 9 nucleotides matching TRBD2. The CDR3 is made up of 16 amino acids. V shed 0 bases, J shed 3 bases, and the junction held 5 bases outside the gene matches. Germline loops: CDR1 SGDLS, CDR2 YYNGEE. Here the CDR3 reads CASSVGVSGGTDTQYF. The CDR3, as DNA: TGTGCCAGCAGCGTAGGGGTTAGCGGGGGAACAGATACGCAGTATTTT.

Turning to this clone: An end of the junction does not agree with germline; a read error may underlie this. The V gene is TRBV11-2, the J gene TRBJ2-2; 11 positions agree with TRBD2. From germline, CDR1 is SGHAT and CDR2 FQNNGV. This CDR3 region has 16 residues. CDR3 in amino acids: CASSFASGGFAGELFF. The CDR3 nucleotides read TGTGCTAGCAGCTTTGCTAGCGGGGGGTTCGCCGGGGAGCTGTTTTTT.